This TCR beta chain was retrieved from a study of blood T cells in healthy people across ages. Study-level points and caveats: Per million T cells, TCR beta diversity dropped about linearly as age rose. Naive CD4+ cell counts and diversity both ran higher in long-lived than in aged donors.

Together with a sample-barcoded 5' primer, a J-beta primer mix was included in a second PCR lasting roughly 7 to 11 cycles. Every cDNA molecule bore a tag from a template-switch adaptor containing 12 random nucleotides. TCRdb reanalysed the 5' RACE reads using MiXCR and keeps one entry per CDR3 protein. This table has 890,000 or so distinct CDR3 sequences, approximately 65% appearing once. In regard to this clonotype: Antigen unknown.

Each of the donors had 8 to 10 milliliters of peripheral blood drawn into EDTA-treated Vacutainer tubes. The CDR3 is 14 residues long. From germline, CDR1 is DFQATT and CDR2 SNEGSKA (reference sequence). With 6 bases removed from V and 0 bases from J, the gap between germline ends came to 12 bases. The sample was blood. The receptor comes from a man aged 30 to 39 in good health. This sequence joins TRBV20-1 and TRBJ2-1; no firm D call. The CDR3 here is CSAYDRNSYNEQFF. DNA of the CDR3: TGCAGTGCCTATGACCGCAACTCCTACAATGAGCAGTTCTTC.